This T cell receptor beta chain emerged from a study of lymphopenia after photon versus proton radiotherapy. Only in-frame clones appear in the TCRdb table, and some are missing; sequencing was by immunoSEQ multiplex PCR. The sample records 35,000 to 45,000 clones, approximately 80% being singletons. The length of the CDR3 is 17 residues. V lost 0 bases and J lost 3, with 19 bases in between. Germline CDR1 reads SGHRS; CDR2 reads YFSETQ. This chain uses TRBV5-1 with TRBJ2-7; D is possibly TRBD1 (6 bases). This TCR was recovered from a woman between 65 and 79 years old with pancreatic cancer. This sample comprised peripheral blood, obtained from a patient treated with proton-based radiotherapy. The DNA for the CDR3 is TGCGCCAGCAGCTTGGCCCAGGTACAGGGTAATCTCTACGAGCAGTACTTC. Its translation is CASSLAQVQGNLYEQYF.